The 15 T cell receptor beta chains below all came from one sample that was sequenced in a study of blood T cell repertoires in COVID-19. Data came from immunoSEQ multiplex PCR; TCRdb stores just in-frame clones and leaves some out. Here the sample spans about 90,000 clones, about nine tenths being singletons. Input material: peripheral blood. Receptors originate from a man aged 45-60 years with acute or convalescent COVID-19.

The chain has TRBV2 and TRBJ2-2, with TRBD1 identical over 8 bases. The CDR3 has 15 amino acids. V was pared by 6 bases and J by 3 bases, with 6 bases of the junction left unmatched. CDR1 is SNHLY and CDR2 is FYNNEI in the germline V gene. The CDR3 DNA sequence: TGTGCCAGCAGGCCGGGACAGGTGGACACCGGGGAGCTGTTTTTT. Translation: CASRPGQVDTGELFF. Combining the CDR3 with reference TRBV2 and TRBJ2-2 gives the whole variable domain EPEVTQTPSHQVTQMGQEVILRCVPISNHLYFYWYRQILGQKVEFLVSFYNNEISEKSEIFDDQFSVERPDGSNFTLKIRSTKLEDSAMYFCASRPGQVDTGELFFGEGSRLTVL.

This clone has just a few counts. The V call is TRBV30, the J call TRBJ1-5, with 10 bases that match TRBD1. Germline CDR1 and CDR2: GTSNPN and SVGIG (reference sequence). V shed 5 bases, J shed 0 bases, and the junction held 1 base outside the gene matches. CDR3 length equals 14 residues. CDR3 in amino acids: CAWGTGVSNQPQHF. The DNA for the CDR3 is TGTGCCTGGGGGACAGGGGTTAGCAATCAGCCCCAGCATTTT.

The CDR3 loop reads CAISVNGEQYF. CDR3 nucleotides: TGTGCCATCAGTGTAAACGGCGAGCAGTACTTC. The V call is TRBV10-3, the J call TRBJ2-7, with D unresolved. V lost 4 bases to trimming and J lost 6 bases, with 7 bases between them. Germline loops: CDR1 ENHRY, CDR2 SYGVKD. The CDR3 length is 11 residues.

The chain couples TRBV9 to TRBJ2-3; no reliable D call. CDR1 and CDR2 from the germline V gene are SGDLS and YYNGEE. V was clipped by 4 bases and J by 2 bases, with 8 bases between them. CDR3 length: 13 amino acids. The CDR3 DNA reads TGTGCCAGCAGCAGACGACTCACAGATACGCAGTATTTT. Protein sequence: CASSRRLTDTQYF. The whole variable domain, filled in from reference TRBV9 and TRBJ2-3, reads DSGVTQTPKHLITATGQRVTLRCSPRSGDLSVYWYQQSLDQGLQFLIQYYNGEERAKGNILERFSAQQFPDLHSELNLSSLELGDSALYFCASSRRLTDTQYFGPGTRLTVL.

The V gene is TRBV3-1 (or the pseudogene TRBV3-2), the J gene TRBJ1-2, with 7 bases lining up with TRBD1. CDR1 is LGHDT and CDR2 is YNNKEL in the germline V gene (reference sequence). This CDR3 has 13 amino acids. Trimming removed 1 base from V and 8 bases from J; junction bases left unmatched: 4. CDR3 region: CASSQGTGNGYTF. The CDR3 nucleotides read TGTGCCAGCAGCCAAGGGACAGGTAACGGCTACACCTTC.

This chain joins TRBV14 and TRBJ1-1; no clear D gene. Germline CDR1 and CDR2: SGHDN and FVKESK. CDR3 length: 14 amino acids. Trimming pared 0 bases from V and 5 bases from J, leaving 10 bases between. This CDR3 reads CASSQEVKPTEAFF. The CDR3 DNA reads TGTGCCAGCAGCCAAGAGGTGAAGCCGACTGAAGCTTTCTTT.

This clone was counted only a few times. This chain joins TRBV2 and TRBJ1-1; D is unresolved. V gave up 2 bases and J gave up 4 bases, with 8 bases separating them. Per germline, CDR1 SNHLY and CDR2 FYNNEI. CDR3 length: 13 residues. Here the CDR3 reads CASSEITPTEAFF. CDR3 DNA sequence: TGTGCCAGCAGTGAAATAACACCCACTGAAGCTTTCTTT. The complete variable domain, with remaining parts taken from reference TRBV2 and TRBJ1-1, reads EPEVTQTPSHQVTQMGQEVILRCVPISNHLYFYWYRQILGQKVEFLVSFYNNEISEKSEIFDDQFSVERPDGSNFTLKIRSTKLEDSAMYFCASSEITPTEAFFGQGTRLTVV.

This chain uses TRBV24-1 with TRBJ2-5; TRBD2 matches 7 bases. The CDR3 is made up of 13 amino acids. With 12 bases clipped from V and 0 bases from J, the junction kept 6 bases outside the gene matches. Germline-derived CDR1 and CDR2 are KGHDR and SFDVKD. The CDR3 DNA follows: TGTGCCGGGAGTCGGGAGGACCAAGAGACCCAGTACTTC. This translates into CAGSREDQETQYF.

CDR3 nucleotide sequence: TGCGCCAGCAGTGAGTCGGTAGGGGACATGGAAAACATTCAGTACTTC. Its translation: CASSESVGDMENIQYF. The chain joins TRBV10-2 to TRBJ2-4; D possibly corresponds to TRBD1 (6 bases). The CDR3 length is 16 residues. Germline V gives CDR1 WSHSY, CDR2 SAAADI. V lost 0 bases to trimming and J lost 5 bases, with 14 bases between them.

The chain carries TRBV9 and TRBJ2-3; no firm D call. There are 15 residues in the CDR3. V gave up 0 bases and J gave up 2 bases, with 10 bases separating them. Germline V gene data show CDR1 as SGDLS and CDR2 as YYNGEE. This CDR3 reads CASSVVGWITDTQYF. CDR3 nucleotide sequence: TGTGCCAGCAGCGTAGTCGGGTGGATCACAGATACGCAGTATTTT.

The V call is TRBV6-6, the J call TRBJ2-5; D remains ambiguous. Germline lookup yields CDR1 MNHNY and CDR2 SVGAGI (reference sequence). The germline V and J ends were trimmed by 6 bases and 5 bases, with 19 bases remaining between them. The CDR3 sequence is 15 residues long. CDR3 in DNA: TGTGCCAGCAGCCCCGCAGTTAAAACCCAGGAGACCCAGTACTTC. This encodes CASSPAVKTQETQYF.

CDR3 nucleotides: TGTGCCAGCAGCTACGGACAGGCACAAGAGACCCAGTACTTC. Translated: CASSYGQAQETQYF. The chain recombines TRBV7-9 with TRBJ2-5; 7 nucleotides line up with TRBD1. The CDR3 contains 14 residues. Germline V CDR1 and CDR2: SEHNR, FQNEAQ (reference sequence). V shed 4 bases, J shed 2 bases, and the junction held 4 bases outside the gene matches.

For the CDR3, the DNA is TGTGCCAGCAGTTACTCGCGGCCAGCAACTAATGAAAAACTGTTTTTT. Amino acid sequence: CASSYSRPATNEKLFF. The V and J genes are TRBV6-5 and TRBJ1-4, with unresolved D. Germline-derived CDR1 and CDR2 are MNHEY and SVGAGI. Trimming took 0 bases from V and 0 from J, leaving 8 bases between them. The CDR3 is made up of 16 amino acids.

The chain uses TRBV4-3 and TRBJ2-1, with TRBD2 matching 8 bases. Unmatched junction bases numbered 17, after V lost 0 bases and J lost 7 bases. The CDR3 spans 19 residues. Germline CDR1 LGHNA, CDR2 YSLEER. In DNA form, the CDR3 reads TGCGCCAGCAGCCAAGATCTGTCCTTCCGAGCGGGAGTATCAAATGAGCAGTTCTTC. It translates to CASSQDLSFRAGVSNEQFF.

This clone was seen only a few times. In nucleotides, the CDR3 is TGTGCCAGCAGCTTCAAGGTAGAGGTCGAGCAGTACTTC. It is translated as CASSFKVEVEQYF. The chain recombines TRBV7-2 with TRBJ2-7; D is ambiguous. The CDR3 runs to 13 residues. Germline assignment: CDR1 SGHTA and CDR2 FQGNSA. The V end was cut by 3 bases, the J end by 6 bases, with 12 bases between.